The entry below gives a single TCR beta chain sequence along with its context. Its matching antigen is unknown. Thyroid ultrasound, orbital computed tomography, clinical symptoms, and serum thyroxine and TRAb underpinned diagnoses. Germline trimming cut 3 bases from V and 3 bases from J; bases unmatched to any gene: 8. The CDR3 is 17 amino acids. Amplification targeted TCR beta CDR3 regions from RNA transcripts. A set of HTBI primers served as the primers for a first-round RT-PCR of the TCR CDR3. TCRdb recomputed calls from the multiplex PCR reads with MiXCR, one row per CDR3 protein. The repertoire holds about 610,000 distinct CDR3 sequences, with more than 15% as singletons. The data are from a study of T cells in Graves' hyperthyroidism and ophthalmopathy. Overall study findings and caveats: The authors' 13 V-J model separated ophthalmopathy from stable hyperthyroidism. Model-based prediction identified ophthalmopathy a median approximately 6.2 months prior to its onset. Among thyroid clonotypes expanded above 0.001, most also appeared in blood.

The rearrangement joins TRBV12-3 or TRBV12-4 to TRBJ2-3; TRBD2 matches at 11 bases. The origin of this receptor is a middle-aged woman with Graves' ophthalmopathy. Sequencing input: blood. The CDR3 bases are TGTGCCAGCAGTTTCGGTAGCGGGGGGGCGGGGACAGATACGCAGTATTTT. It specifies CASSFGSGGAGTDTQYF.